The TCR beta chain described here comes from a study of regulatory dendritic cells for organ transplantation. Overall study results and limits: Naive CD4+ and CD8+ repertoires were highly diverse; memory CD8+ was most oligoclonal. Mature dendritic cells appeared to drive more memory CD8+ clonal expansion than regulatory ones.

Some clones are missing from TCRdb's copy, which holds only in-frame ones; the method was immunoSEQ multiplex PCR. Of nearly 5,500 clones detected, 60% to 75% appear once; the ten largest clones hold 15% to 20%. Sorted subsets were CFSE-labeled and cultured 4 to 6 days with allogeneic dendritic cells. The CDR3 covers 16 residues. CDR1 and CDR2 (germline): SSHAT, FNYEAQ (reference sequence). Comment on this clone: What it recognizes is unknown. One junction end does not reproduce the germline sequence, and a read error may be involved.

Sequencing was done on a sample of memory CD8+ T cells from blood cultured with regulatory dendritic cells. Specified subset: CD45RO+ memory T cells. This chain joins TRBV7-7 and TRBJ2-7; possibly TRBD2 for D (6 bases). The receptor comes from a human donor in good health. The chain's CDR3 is CASSPFIGGAFYEQYF. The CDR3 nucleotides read TGTGCTAGCAGTCCCTTTATTGGAGGGGCCTTCTACGAGCAGTACTTC.